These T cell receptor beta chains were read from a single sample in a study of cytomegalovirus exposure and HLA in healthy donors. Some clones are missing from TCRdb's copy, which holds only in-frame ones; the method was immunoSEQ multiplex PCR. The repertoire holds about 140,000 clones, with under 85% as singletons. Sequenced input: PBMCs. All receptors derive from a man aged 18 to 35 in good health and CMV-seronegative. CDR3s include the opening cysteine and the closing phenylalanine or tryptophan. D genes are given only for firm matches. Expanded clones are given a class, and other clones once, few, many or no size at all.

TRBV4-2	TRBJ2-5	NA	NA	TGTGCCAGCAGCCCGCTCGTAGCGGAGCAAGAGACCCAGTACTTC	CASSPLVAEQETQYF
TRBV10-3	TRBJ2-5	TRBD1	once	TGTGCCATCAGTGAGTCGACAGGGACGGAGACCCAGTACTTC	CAISESTGTETQYF
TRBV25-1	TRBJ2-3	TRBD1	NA	TGTGCCAGCAGTAAATCCGGGACAGCTTACACAGATACGCAGTATTTT	CASSKSGTAYTDTQYF
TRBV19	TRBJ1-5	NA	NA	TGTGCCAGTAGGCCGGGGGGACCCGCGGAGCCCCAGCATTTT	CASRPGGPAEPQHF
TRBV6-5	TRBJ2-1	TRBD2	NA	TGTGCCAGCAGTACTACGGGGGGGGGCCACAATGAGCAGTTCTTC	CASSTTGGGHNEQFF
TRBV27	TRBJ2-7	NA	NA	TGTGCCAGCAGTTTCCACGGTCAAACCTACGAGCAGTACTTC	CASSFHGQTYEQYF
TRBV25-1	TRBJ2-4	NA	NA	TGTGCCAGCACCCCCTCGGGAGAGCTAGCCAAAAACATTCAGTACTTC	CASTPSGELAKNIQYF
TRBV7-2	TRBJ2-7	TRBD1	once	TGTGCCAGCAGCTTAGCCCCGGGACAGGGTCTCGAGCAGTACTTC	CASSLAPGQGLEQYF
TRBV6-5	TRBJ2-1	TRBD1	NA	TGTGCCAGCATGACAGGGCGGTACAATGAGCAGTTCTTC	CASMTGRYNEQFF
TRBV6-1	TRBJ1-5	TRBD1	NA	TGTGCCAGCGCGGGACAGGTCAATCAGCCCCAGCATTTT	CASAGQVNQPQHF
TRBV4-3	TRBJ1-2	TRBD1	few	TGCGCCAGCAGCCAATCCCTCGACAGGGCTGTCGGCTACACCTTC	CASSQSLDRAVGYTF